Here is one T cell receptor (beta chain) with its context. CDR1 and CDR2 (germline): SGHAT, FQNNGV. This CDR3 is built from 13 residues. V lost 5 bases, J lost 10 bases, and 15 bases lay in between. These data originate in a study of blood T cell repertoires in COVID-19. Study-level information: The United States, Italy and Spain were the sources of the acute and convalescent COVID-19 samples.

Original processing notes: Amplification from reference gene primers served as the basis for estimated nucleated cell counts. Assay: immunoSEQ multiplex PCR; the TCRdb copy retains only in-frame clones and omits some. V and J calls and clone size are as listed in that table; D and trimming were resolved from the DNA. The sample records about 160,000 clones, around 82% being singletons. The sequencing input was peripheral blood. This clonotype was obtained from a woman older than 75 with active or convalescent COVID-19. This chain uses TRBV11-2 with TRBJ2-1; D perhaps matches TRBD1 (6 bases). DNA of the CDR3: TGTGCCAGCAGCCTTTCGCGAGGGGGAGAGCAGTTCTTC. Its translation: CASSLSRGGEQFF.